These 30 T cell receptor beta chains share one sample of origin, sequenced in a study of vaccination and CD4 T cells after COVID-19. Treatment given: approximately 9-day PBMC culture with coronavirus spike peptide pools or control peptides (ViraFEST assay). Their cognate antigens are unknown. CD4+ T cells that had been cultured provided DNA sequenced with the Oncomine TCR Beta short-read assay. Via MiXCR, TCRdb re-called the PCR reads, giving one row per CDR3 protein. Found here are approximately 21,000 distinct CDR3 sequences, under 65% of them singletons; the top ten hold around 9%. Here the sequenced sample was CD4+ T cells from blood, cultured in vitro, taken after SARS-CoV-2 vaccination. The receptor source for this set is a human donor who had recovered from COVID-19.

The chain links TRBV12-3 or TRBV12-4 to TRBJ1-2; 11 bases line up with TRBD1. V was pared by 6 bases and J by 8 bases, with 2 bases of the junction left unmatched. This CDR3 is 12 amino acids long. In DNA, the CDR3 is TGTGCCAGCAGGAGGACAGGGGGCGGCTACACCTTC. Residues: CASRRTGGGYTF.

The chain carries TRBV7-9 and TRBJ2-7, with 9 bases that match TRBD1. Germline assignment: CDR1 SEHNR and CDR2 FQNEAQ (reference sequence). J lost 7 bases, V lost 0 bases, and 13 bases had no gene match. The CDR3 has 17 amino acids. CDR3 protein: CASSLAEWDRELGEQYF. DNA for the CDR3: TGTGCCAGCAGCTTAGCGGAATGGGACAGGGAGTTGGGGGAGCAGTACTTC.

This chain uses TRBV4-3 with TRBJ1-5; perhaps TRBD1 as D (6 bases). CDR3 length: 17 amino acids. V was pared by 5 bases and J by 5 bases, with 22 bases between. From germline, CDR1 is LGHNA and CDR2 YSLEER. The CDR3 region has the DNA TGCGCCAGCAGCTCAAGGTCGCAGGGGAAGGGTTATCAGCCCCAGCATTTT. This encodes CASSSRSQGKGYQPQHF.

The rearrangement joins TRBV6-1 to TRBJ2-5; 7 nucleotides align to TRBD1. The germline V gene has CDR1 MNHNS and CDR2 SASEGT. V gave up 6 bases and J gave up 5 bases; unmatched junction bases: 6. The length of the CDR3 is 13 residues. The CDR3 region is CASRVTGKETQYF. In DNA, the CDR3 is TGTGCCAGCAGGGTGACAGGGAAGGAGACCCAGTACTTC.

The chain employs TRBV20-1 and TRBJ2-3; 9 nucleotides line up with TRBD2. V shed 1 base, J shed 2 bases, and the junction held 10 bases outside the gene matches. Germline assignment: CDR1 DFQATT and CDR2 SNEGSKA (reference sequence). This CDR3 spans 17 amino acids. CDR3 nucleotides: TGCAGTGCTAGAGGACTAAGGCGGGAGGGTTACACAGATACGCAGTATTTT. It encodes CSARGLRREGYTDTQYF.

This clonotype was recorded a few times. CDR3 coding DNA: TGTGCCACCAGTGAAGGGAAGGGGGCCGGTCAGCCCCAGCATTTT. Amino acids: CATSEGKGAGQPQHF. The chain links TRBV24-1 to TRBJ1-5, with 7 positions matching TRBD1. The CDR3 sequence is 15 residues long. CDR1 and CDR2 from the germline V gene are KGHDR and SFDVKD. Germline trimming cut 4 bases from V and 6 bases from J; bases unmatched to any gene: 8.

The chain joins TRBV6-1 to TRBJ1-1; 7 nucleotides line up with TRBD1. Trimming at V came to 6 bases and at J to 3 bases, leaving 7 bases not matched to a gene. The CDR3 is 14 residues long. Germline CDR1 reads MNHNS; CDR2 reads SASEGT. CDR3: CASRTTGRDTEAFF. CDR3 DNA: TGTGCCAGCAGAACGACAGGGAGGGACACTGAAGCTTTCTTT.

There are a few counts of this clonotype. CDR3 in amino acids: CSAGVGETQYF. The DNA for the CDR3 is TGCAGTGCGGGGGTTGGAGAGACCCAGTACTTC. V usage is TRBV20-1 and J usage is TRBJ2-5; perhaps D is TRBD1 or TRBD2 (5 bases each). This CDR3 has 11 residues. Trimming took off 6 bases at V and 4 bases at J, with 9 bases between the two ends. Germline V gene sequence: CDR1 DFQATT, CDR2 SNEGSKA (reference sequence).

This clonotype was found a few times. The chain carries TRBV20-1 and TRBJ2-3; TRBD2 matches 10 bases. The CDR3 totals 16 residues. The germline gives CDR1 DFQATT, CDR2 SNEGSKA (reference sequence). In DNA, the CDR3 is TGCAGCCCCGGCGCCATAGCGGGAGGTAGCACAGATACGCAGTATTTT. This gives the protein CSPGAIAGGSTDTQYF.

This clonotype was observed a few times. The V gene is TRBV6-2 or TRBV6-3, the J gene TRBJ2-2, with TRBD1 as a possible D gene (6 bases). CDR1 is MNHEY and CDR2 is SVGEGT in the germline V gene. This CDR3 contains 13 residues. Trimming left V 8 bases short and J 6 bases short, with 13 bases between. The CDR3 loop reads CASLVKGAGELFF. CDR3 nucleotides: TGTGCCAGCCTAGTAAAGGGGGCCGGGGAGCTGTTTTTT.

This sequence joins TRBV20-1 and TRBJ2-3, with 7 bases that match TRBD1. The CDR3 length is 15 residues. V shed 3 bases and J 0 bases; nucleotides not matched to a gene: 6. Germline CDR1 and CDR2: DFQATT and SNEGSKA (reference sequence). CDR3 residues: CSARKPGQSTDTQYF. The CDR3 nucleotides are TGCAGTGCTAGGAAACCGGGACAGAGCACAGATACGCAGTATTTT.

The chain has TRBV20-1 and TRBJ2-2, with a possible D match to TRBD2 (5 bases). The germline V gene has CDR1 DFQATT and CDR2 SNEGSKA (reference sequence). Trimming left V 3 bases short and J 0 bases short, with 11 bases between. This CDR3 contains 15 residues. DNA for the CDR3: TGCAGTGCTAGGATCGCGGGCACGAACACCGGGGAGCTGTTTTTT. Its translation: CSARIAGTNTGELFF.

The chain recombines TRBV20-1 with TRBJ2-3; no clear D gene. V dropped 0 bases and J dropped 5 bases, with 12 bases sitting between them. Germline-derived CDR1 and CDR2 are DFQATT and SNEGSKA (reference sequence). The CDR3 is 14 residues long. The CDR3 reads CSARDSIKLDTQYF. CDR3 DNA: TGCAGTGCTAGAGATTCAATAAAATTAGATACGCAGTATTTT.

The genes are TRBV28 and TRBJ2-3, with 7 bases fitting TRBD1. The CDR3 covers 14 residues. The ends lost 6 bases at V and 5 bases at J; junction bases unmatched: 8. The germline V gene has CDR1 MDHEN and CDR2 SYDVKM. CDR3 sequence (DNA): TGTGCCAGCAGGTCCGGGACAGTTAGAGATACGCAGTATTTT. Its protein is CASRSGTVRDTQYF.

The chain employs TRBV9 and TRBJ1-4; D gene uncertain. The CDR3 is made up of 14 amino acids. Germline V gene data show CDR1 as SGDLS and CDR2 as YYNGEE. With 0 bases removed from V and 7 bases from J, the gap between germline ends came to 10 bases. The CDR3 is CASSVGAVGEKLFF. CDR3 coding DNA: TGTGCCAGCAGCGTAGGTGCAGTGGGTGAAAAACTGTTTTTT.

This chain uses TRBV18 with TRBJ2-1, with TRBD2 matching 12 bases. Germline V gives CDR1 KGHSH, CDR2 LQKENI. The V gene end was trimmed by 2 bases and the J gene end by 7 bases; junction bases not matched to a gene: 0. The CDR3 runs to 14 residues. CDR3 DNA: TGTGCCAGCTCACCAGGACTAGCGGGGAATGAGCAGTTCTTC. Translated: CASSPGLAGNEQFF.

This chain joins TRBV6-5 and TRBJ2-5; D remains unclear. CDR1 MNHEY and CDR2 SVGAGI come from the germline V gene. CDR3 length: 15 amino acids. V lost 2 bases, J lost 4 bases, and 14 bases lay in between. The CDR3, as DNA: TGTGCCAGCAGTTACACATCCGTCCCGGGAGAGACCCAGTACTTC. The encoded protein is CASSYTSVPGETQYF.

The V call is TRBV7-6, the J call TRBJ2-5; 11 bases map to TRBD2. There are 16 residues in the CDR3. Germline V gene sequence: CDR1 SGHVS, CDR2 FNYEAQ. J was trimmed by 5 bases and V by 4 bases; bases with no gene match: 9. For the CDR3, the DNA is TGTGCCAGCAGCTCATCTAGCGGGGGGAGTCAGGAGACCCAGTACTTC. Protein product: CASSSSSGGSQETQYF.

CDR3 sequence: CASLMTQGETQYF. The CDR3 DNA reads as TGTGCCAGCCTGATGACCCAGGGAGAGACCCAGTACTTC. The chain combines TRBV2 with TRBJ2-5; the D gene is possibly TRBD1 (5 bases). The CDR3 consists of 13 residues. Trimming took 8 bases from V and 4 from J, leaving 14 bases between them. Germline values: CDR1 SNHLY, CDR2 FYNNEI.

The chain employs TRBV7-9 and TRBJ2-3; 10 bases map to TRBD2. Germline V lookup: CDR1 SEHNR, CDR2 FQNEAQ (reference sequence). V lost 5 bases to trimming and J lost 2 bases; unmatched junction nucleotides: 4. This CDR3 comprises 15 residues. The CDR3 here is CASSPLAGDTDTQYF. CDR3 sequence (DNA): TGTGCCAGCAGCCCCCTAGCGGGAGACACAGATACGCAGTATTTT.

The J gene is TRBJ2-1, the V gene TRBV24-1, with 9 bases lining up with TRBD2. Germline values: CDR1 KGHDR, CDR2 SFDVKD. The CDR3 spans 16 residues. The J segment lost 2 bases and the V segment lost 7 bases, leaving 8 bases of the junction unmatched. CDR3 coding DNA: TGTGCCACCAGCCCATCCAGCGGGGGGCCCTACAATGAGCAGTTCTTC. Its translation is CATSPSSGGPYNEQFF.

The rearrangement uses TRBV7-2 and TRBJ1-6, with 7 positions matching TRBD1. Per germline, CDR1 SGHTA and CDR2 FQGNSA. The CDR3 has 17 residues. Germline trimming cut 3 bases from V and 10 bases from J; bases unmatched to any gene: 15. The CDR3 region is CASSFEGNRDRGSPLHF. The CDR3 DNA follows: TGTGCCAGCAGCTTTGAGGGAAACCGGGACAGAGGATCACCCCTCCACTTT.

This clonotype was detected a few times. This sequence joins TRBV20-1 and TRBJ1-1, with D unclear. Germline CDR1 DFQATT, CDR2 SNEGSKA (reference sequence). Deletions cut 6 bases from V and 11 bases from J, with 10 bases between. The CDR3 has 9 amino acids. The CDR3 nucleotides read TGCAGTGCCCCCGAAGTGGCTTTCTTT. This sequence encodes CSAPEVAFF.

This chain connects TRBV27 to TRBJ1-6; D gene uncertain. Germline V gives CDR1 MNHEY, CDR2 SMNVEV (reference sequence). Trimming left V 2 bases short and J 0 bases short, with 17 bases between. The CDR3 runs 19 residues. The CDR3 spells CASSLHVKAGSSYNSPLHF. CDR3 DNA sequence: TGTGCCAGCAGTTTACATGTCAAGGCAGGAAGCTCCTATAATTCACCCCTCCACTTT.

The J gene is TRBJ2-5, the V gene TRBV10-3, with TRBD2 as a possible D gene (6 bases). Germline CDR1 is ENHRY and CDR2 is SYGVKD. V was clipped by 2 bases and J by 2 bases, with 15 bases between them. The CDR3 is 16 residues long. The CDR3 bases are TGTGCCATCAGTGAGGGGCAGGGAGGAGGACAAGAGACCCAGTACTTC. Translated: CAISEGQGGGQETQYF.

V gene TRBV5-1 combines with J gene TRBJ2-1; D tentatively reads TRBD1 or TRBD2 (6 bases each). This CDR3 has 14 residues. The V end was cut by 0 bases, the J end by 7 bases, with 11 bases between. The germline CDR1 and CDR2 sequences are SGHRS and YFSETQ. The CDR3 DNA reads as TGCGCCAGCAGCTTGGATGTAGGGGGGAATGAGCAGTTCTTC. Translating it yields CASSLDVGGNEQFF.

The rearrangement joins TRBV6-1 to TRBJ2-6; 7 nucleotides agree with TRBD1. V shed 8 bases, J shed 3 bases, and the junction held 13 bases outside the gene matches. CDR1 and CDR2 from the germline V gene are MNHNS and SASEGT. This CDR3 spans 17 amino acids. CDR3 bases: TGTGCCAGCGGATCCGGGACAGTGCTAAGTGGGGCCAACGTCCTGACTTTC. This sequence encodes CASGSGTVLSGANVLTF.

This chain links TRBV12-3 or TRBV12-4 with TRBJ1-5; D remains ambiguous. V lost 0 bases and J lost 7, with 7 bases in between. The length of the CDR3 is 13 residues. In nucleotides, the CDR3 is TGTGCCAGCAGTTTAGCAGAGGCGCAGCCCCAGCATTTT. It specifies CASSLAEAQPQHF.

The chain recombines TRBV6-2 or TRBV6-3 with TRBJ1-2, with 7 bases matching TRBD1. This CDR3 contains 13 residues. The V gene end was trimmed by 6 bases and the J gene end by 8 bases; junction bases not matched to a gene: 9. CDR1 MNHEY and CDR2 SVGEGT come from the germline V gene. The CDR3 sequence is CASSPVRGQGYTF. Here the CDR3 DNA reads TGTGCCAGCAGCCCCGTTAGGGGGCAAGGCTACACCTTC.

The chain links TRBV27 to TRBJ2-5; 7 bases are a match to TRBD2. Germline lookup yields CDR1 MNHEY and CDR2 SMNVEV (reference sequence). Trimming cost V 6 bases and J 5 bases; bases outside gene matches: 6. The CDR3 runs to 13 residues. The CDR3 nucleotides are TGTGCCAGCAGGAAGACTAGCAGGGAGACCCAGTACTTC. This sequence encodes CASRKTSRETQYF.